A selection of T cell receptor beta chains follows, all from one sample in a study of OX40 agonist ivuxolimab in advanced cancers. This table comes from immunoSEQ multiplex PCR, and its TCRdb copy is limited to in-frame clones, with some not included. The repertoire holds tens of thousands of clones, around 80% seen once, with about 5.1% in the top ten. The sequencing here drew on CD4+ or CD8+ T cells sorted from blood, taken in a trial of the OX40 agonist ivuxolimab. Receptors were obtained from an adult with an advanced solid tumor such as melanoma, head and neck, liver or kidney cancer. Both conserved end residues are part of each CDR3. Fields, in order: CDR3 DNA, CDR3 protein, D gene, clone size, V gene, J gene. A D gene is named only where the DNA matches it firmly. Not every row has a clone size; where given, it reads once, few, many or a size class.

TGTGCCAGCAGCTTAGCGTTCTCGGGTGTACACGAGCAGTACTTC	CASSLAFSGVHEQYF	NA	NA	TRBV7-2	TRBJ2-7
TGTGCCAGTAGTAGAGAGACAGTGGCGAACTATGGCTACACCTTC	CASSRETVANYGYTF	NA	NA	TRBV19	TRBJ1-2
TGTGCCATCAGTGCGGACAGCAACTCTGGAAACACCATATATTTT	CAISADSNSGNTIYF	NA	NA	TRBV10-3	TRBJ1-3
TGTGCCAGCAGCCCCGGGACAGGGAACTATGGCTACACCTTC	CASSPGTGNYGYTF	TRBD1	NA	TRBV6-4	TRBJ1-2
TGTGCCAGCAGCTTAGAGGGAAGGACACAGACAAATGAAGCTTTCTTT	CASSLEGRTQTNEAFF	NA	NA	TRBV7-8	TRBJ1-1
TGTGCCATCAGTGAGTCGGAACTGGGCACCTCCTACAATGAGCAGTTCTTC	CAISESELGTSYNEQFF	NA	NA	TRBV10-3	TRBJ2-1
TGTGCCAGCAGCATTACTAGCGAGACCTCCTACGAGCAGTACTTC	CASSITSETSYEQYF	TRBD2	NA	TRBV11-2	TRBJ2-7
TGTGCCAGCAGCTTAGAAACAGGGCCTCGTGGCTACACCTTC	CASSLETGPRGYTF	NA	once	TRBV7-2	TRBJ1-2
TGTGCCAGCACTTCGACAGGGGCCAGCTCCTACGAGCAGTACTTC	CASTSTGASSYEQYF	TRBD1	once	TRBV11-1	TRBJ2-7
TGTGCCAGCAGTGAGCGGGGCACAGATACGCAGTATTTT	CASSERGTDTQYF	NA	NA	TRBV6-4	TRBJ2-3
TGTGCCAGCTCGCAGACAGGGGGAAATCAGCCCCAGCATTTT	CASSQTGGNQPQHF	TRBD1	NA	TRBV18	TRBJ1-5
TGCGCCAGCAGGACAGGGGGCGCCCAGACCCAGTACTTC	CASRTGGAQTQYF	TRBD1	NA	TRBV10-2	TRBJ2-5
TGCAGCGTTGCTCCGGGGATGAGCTCCTACAATGAGCAGTTCTTC	CSVAPGMSSYNEQFF	NA	NA	TRBV29-1	TRBJ2-1
TGTGCCAGCACATCAGGGGAGGGTGGCAATGAGCAGTTCTTC	CASTSGEGGNEQFF	NA	medium-sized	TRBV6-4	TRBJ2-1
TGTGCCAGCAGCCCCCGACTAGCGGCCGTCACAGATACGCAGTATTTT	CASSPRLAAVTDTQYF	TRBD2	NA	TRBV9	TRBJ2-3
TGTGCCAGCTCACCTGTAGTGAACACCGGGGAGCTGTTTTTT	CASSPVVNTGELFF	NA	NA	TRBV18	TRBJ2-2
TGCGCCAGCAGCTTGATCCCCGGGAGAGCTAATGAAAAACTGTTTTTT	CASSLIPGRANEKLFF	NA	NA	TRBV5-1	TRBJ1-4
TGTGCCACCAACAGAGATCTGGGGTCGAATGAGCAGTTCTTC	CATNRDLGSNEQFF	NA	once	TRBV15	TRBJ2-1
TGTGCCAGCAGTGCGGGACAAGGACAGGTCCGCACAGATACGCAGTATTTT	CASSAGQGQVRTDTQYF	NA	NA	TRBV27	TRBJ2-3
TGTGCCAGCAGTTTAATGAGCGGGGGGACCCGGGAAGAGCAGTTCTTC	CASSLMSGGTREEQFF	TRBD2	NA	TRBV28	TRBJ2-1
TGTGCCAGCAGTGAGACAGGGTTGATAGGGATGAGGAACACCATATATTTT	CASSETGLIGMRNTIYF	TRBD1	NA	TRBV28	TRBJ1-3
TGTGCCAGCAGTGAAGCGACAACAGCTAACTATGGCTACACCTTC	CASSEATTANYGYTF	NA	once	TRBV6-1	TRBJ1-2
TGTGCCAGCAGTTACTCTTCGACAGGGCGGGGCGAGCAGTACTTC	CASSYSSTGRGEQYF	NA	NA	TRBV6-5	TRBJ2-7
TGCGCCAGCAGCCAAGGTATTCAGGGGGACGAGCAGTACTTC	CASSQGIQGDEQYF	TRBD1	NA	TRBV4-1	TRBJ2-7
TGTGCCAGTAGTATCGGGGATGGGGTAATGAACATTCAGTACTTC	CASSIGDGVMNIQYF	NA	NA	TRBV19	TRBJ2-4
TGCGCCAGCAGCCCAAGGGGGCCCATGACCGAAACTAATGAAAAACTGTTTTTT	CASSPRGPMTETNEKLFF	TRBD1	NA	TRBV4-1	TRBJ1-4
TGTGCCAGCAGCGTAGGGAGCGGGGGGGAGGGAGAGACCCAGTACTTC	CASSVGSGGEGETQYF	TRBD2	NA	TRBV9	TRBJ2-5
TGTGCCAGCCGGCAAATAAACACAGGGCTAGCCAAAAACATTCAGTACTTC	CASRQINTGLAKNIQYF	NA	NA	TRBV27	TRBJ2-4